This TCR beta chain was identified during a study of shared clonotypes between healthy human individuals. Clones were read by immunoSEQ multiplex PCR, and TCRdb kept only the in-frame ones, dropping some. The table includes about 2.3 million clones, around 93% detected once. The CDR3 runs 15 residues. Germline V lookup: CDR1 MGHRA, CDR2 YSYEKL. V dropped 0 bases and J dropped 7 bases, with 15 bases sitting between them. The V call is TRBV4-1, the J call TRBJ1-1, with D tentatively TRBD1 (6 bases). The sequencing sample was made of naive CD4+ T cells from PBMCs. The sample's subset: CD45RA+ positively selected. The source of this sequence is a young man in good health. Some clones in this sample may be carry-over from other donors' samples. The CDR3 region is CASSQDQGRIYEAFF. The CDR3 DNA sequence: TGCGCCAGCAGCCAAGATCAGGGGCGAATCTATGAAGCTTTCTTT.